Listed here are 5 T cell receptor beta chains from one sample, sequenced in a study of blood T cell repertoires in COVID-19. Assay: immunoSEQ multiplex PCR; the TCRdb copy retains only in-frame clones and omits some. The sample holds about 140,000 clones, approximately 88% seen once. Sequencing used PBMCs or T cells enriched from blood (not recorded which). The origin of the receptors is a man in his 70s who had been exposed to COVID-19.

The J gene is TRBJ1-5, the V gene TRBV6-2 or TRBV6-3; D unclear. Between the trimmed V and J ends, which lost 5 bases and 4 bases, there was a span of 15 bases. Germline-derived CDR1 and CDR2 are MNHEY and SVGEGT. The CDR3 spans 15 residues. CDR3 residues: CASSTGVLGNQPQHF. The CDR3 region has the DNA TGTGCCAGCAGTACCGGGGTCCTGGGGAATCAGCCCCAGCATTTT.

The chain links TRBV12-2 to TRBJ2-5; the D segment call TRBD1 is taken from the table without a DNA check. TRBV12-2 is a pseudogene. The CDR3 sequence is 18 residues long. CDR3 amino acids: CASREDRVMIPRQETQYF. The CDR3 nucleotides are TGTGCAAGTCGCGAGGACAGGGTCATGATACCCCGACAAGAGACCCAGTACTTC.

The chain joins TRBV4-3 to TRBJ2-1; possible D gene TRBD2, 5 bases. This CDR3 contains 15 residues. Germline V gene data show CDR1 as LGHNA and CDR2 as YSLEER. The V and J ends lost 0 bases and 13 bases respectively, with 19 bases between them. The CDR3 sequence: CASSQDRTSYRIQFF. The CDR3 DNA is TGCGCCAGCAGCCAAGATCGGACTTCCTATCGTATCCAGTTCTTC.

The gene calls are TRBV7-2 and TRBJ2-1; 8 positions match TRBD1. The CDR3 is made up of 15 amino acids. V shed 1 base and J 8 bases; nucleotides not matched to a gene: 7. Per the germline V gene, CDR1 is SGHTA and CDR2 is FQGNSA. The CDR3 sequence: CASSLVGTGGDEQFF. The DNA for the CDR3 is TGTGCCAGCAGCTTAGTGGGGACAGGCGGGGATGAGCAGTTCTTC.

V usage is TRBV9 and J usage is TRBJ2-3, with 10 bases lining up with TRBD2. Losses at the gene ends were 0 bases for V and 1 base for J; bases not matched to a gene: 2. The germline gives CDR1 SGDLS, CDR2 YYNGEE. The CDR3 covers 16 residues. CDR3: CASSVVGTSGTDTQYF. CDR3 coding DNA: TGTGCCAGCAGCGTAGTAGGGACTAGCGGCACAGATACGCAGTATTTT.